A selection of T cell receptor beta chains follows, all from one sample in a study of blood T cell repertoires in COVID-19. The repertoire was sequenced with immunoSEQ multiplex PCR; TCRdb's copy has only in-frame clones and lacks some. The sample has some 62,000 clones; roughly nine tenths are singletons. Sequenced input: peripheral blood. All receptors derive from a woman aged 60-75 years with COVID-19, enrolled during active disease. CDR3s leave out the opening cysteine and the closing phenylalanine or tryptophan.

TRBV9,13,ASSAPSGRGDEQF
TRBV6-5,11,ASRGPARNEQF
TRBV5-4,13,ASSLGGRVDYGYT
TRBV7-2,12,ASSSRTGDQPQH
TRBV30,11,AWSQGRDQPQH
TRBV20-1,12,SASRPGDGNTIY
TRBV6-5,14,ASSYFAAGVSYEQY
TRBV27,14,ASRSGTGLKSTEAF
TRBV7-2,13,ASSASGTENEKLF
TRBV12-3/TRBV12-4,11,ASSRTVNQPQH
TRBV2,11,ASSGDRFYGYT
TRBV3-1/TRBV3-2,11,ASSHNTGDRYT
TRBV19,12,ASSIDPLRETQY
TRBV7-2,11,ASSLTTSRGYT
TRBV6-5,10,ASSRLNTEAF
TRBV5-1,12,ASSVYSGANVLT
TRBV6-6,14,ASRSPAGVGNQPQH
TRBV19,13,ASTLSSVITDTQY
TRBV15,12,ATTLDRGAGEQY
TRBV7-2,14,ASSSTPPGGNYGYT
TRBV3-1/TRBV3-2,17,ASSQSRSWTSGNYNEQF
TRBV3-1/TRBV3-2,15,ASSQVPLSGSYNEQF
TRBV6-4,13,ASSLQGGHTGELF
TRBV6-5,12,ASRQPGQGYGYT
TRBV28,12,ASSLPPGVKGYT
TRBV7-8,13,ASSLNRAGNEKLF
TRBV9,13,ASSVAGTGRYEQY
TRBV21-1,13,ASSKVLANTGELF
TRBV6-5,12,ASSVTGLVYEQY
TRBV28,10,ASTIAKNIQY
TRBV7-2,12,ASSLRGGTGELF
TRBV5-1,13,ASSLGDRLNYGYT
TRBV25-1,14,ASSGRTGGEYNEQF
TRBV15,14,ATSRDLGTGGYEQY
TRBV2,10,ASSDSYYGYT
TRBV21-1,14,ASSKVGGRNSYEQY
TRBV15,13,ATSVGGTGDYEQY
TRBV5-1,11,ASSTGQTYGYT
TRBV11-3,12,ASSSGQVDNEQF
TRBV5-4,14,AWGSTGQSYNSPLH
TRBV12-5,12,ASGSDRGNSPLH
TRBV18,13,ASSRLAGLSYEQY
TRBV6-5,11,ASSYSRGETQY
TRBV19,13,ASRPGTSGSYEQY
TRBV12-5,14,ASGLAVGRSYNEQF
TRBV6-5,12,ASSRGTGGYEQY
TRBV19,13,ASNRLDRYRNTIY
TRBV2,9,ASEQGFEQY
TRBV4-2,16,ASSQGGAGAKTGNTIY